The rows below give T cell receptor beta chains drawn from one sample of a study of blood T cell repertoires in COVID-19. Sequencing was performed with immunoSEQ multiplex PCR; in TCRdb, only in-frame clones are kept and a portion is missing. The table has just under 60,000 clones, approximately 84% seen once. The sample was peripheral blood. The origin of the receptors is a man aged 80 or over with COVID-19, enrolled during active disease. Each CDR3 is given with its conserved first and last residue.

V gene,CDR3 protein
TRBV5-5,CASNYLRQGSYNEQFF
TRBV24-1,CATSDRESEKGVRPRGGYTF
TRBV5-1,CASSLFPDEQFF
TRBV27,CASGRQGAYNEQFF
TRBV19,CASREDRGHEQYF
TRBV7-9,CASSPQGGVIEQFF
TRBV6-2/TRBV6-3,CASSSRTSGSHNNEQFF
TRBV2,CASSVRGNQYSPLHF
TRBV29-1,CSGLRQGGTEAFF
TRBV5-1,CASSLDGRGQGEAFF
TRBV19,CASSIKTSGGNNEQFF
TRBV7-8,CASSPGRVEAFF
TRBV27,CASRSGTGGDQPQHF
TRBV5-8,CASSLTGSGANVLTF
TRBV4-1,CASSQERGRDTDTQYF
TRBV3-1/TRBV3-2,CASSQEYGTGGSGELFF
TRBV24-1,CATSEGDLNYGYTF
TRBV6-2/TRBV6-3,CASSPRGYNEQFF
TRBV11-3,CASSVWGGNTGELFF
TRBV6-5,CASSYKGEVQETQYF
TRBV18,CASSPGTPREKLFF
TRBV30,CAWMVAGGYNEQFF
TRBV5-5,CASSLGPDRGSYEQYF